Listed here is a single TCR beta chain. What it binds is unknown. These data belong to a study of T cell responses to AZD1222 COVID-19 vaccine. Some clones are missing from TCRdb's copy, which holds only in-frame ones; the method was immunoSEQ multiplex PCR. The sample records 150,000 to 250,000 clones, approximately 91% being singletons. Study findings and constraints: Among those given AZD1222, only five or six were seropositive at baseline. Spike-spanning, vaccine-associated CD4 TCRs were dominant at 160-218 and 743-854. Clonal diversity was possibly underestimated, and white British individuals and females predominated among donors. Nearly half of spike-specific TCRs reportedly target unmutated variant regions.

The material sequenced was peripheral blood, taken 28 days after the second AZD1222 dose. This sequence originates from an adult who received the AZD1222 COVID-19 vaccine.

DNA for the CDR3: TGCGCCAGCAGCCAGGGACTAGCGGGAATTCTAGATACGCAGTATTTT. Encoded protein: CASSQGLAGILDTQYF. V is TRBV4-1 and J is TRBJ2-3; 13 bases agree with TRBD2. J gave up 5 bases and V 3 bases, and 5 bases lay outside the gene matches. CDR1 is MGHRA, CDR2 YSYEKL, per germline. The CDR3 length is 16 residues.